The 15 T cell receptor beta chains below come from one sample, sequenced in a study of technical replicates of blood from a few donors. The protocol was immunoSEQ multiplex PCR, while the TCRdb copy is restricted to in-frame clones and leaves out a portion. The sample holds about 99,000 clones, nearly 97% seen once. What was sequenced was T cells isolated from PBMCs. The receptors derive from a human donor in good health.

This chain connects TRBV6-1 to TRBJ2-1; the match to TRBD2 covers 7 bases. The ends lost 4 bases at V and 13 bases at J; junction bases unmatched: 7. From germline, CDR1 is MNHNS and CDR2 SASEGT. CDR3 size: 12 residues. The CDR3 DNA reads TGTGCCAGCAGTGCAAATGGGGGGGGACAGTTCTTC. This translates into CASSANGGGQFF.

The V call is TRBV15, the J call TRBJ1-1, with D tentatively TRBD1 (6 bases). From germline, CDR1 is LNHNV and CDR2 YYDKDF (reference sequence). This CDR3 is built from 13 residues. Trimming removed 3 bases from V and 2 bases from J, with 7 bases in between. CDR3 region: CATSRDSNTEAFF. CDR3 sequence (DNA): TGTGCCACCAGCAGGGACAGTAACACTGAAGCTTTCTTT.

The gene calls are TRBV15 and TRBJ1-6, with D possibly being TRBD1 (6 bases). V was cut by 1 base and J by 10 bases, with 14 bases left in between. The CDR3 runs to 15 residues. Per germline, CDR1 LNHNV and CDR2 YYDKDF (reference sequence). Here the CDR3 reads CATSRVTGYGSPLHF. In DNA, the CDR3 is TGTGCCACCAGCAGAGTAACAGGGTACGGCTCACCCCTCCACTTT.

The CDR3 is CATSRDGQALANTEAFF. CDR3 DNA sequence: TGTGCCACCAGCAGGGATGGACAGGCGTTGGCCAACACTGAAGCTTTCTTT. The rearrangement links TRBV15 to TRBJ1-1, with 7 positions matching TRBD1. The J segment lost 2 bases and the V segment lost 3 bases, leaving 12 bases of the junction unmatched. The CDR3 length is 17 residues. The germline V gene encodes CDR1 LNHNV and CDR2 YYDKDF (reference sequence).

The chain is built from TRBV11-1 and TRBJ2-2, with D possibly matching TRBD1 (6 bases). This CDR3 comprises 17 residues. Trimming stripped 5 bases from V and 0 bases from J, with 16 bases between. The germline CDR1 and CDR2 sequences are SGHAT and FQDESV (reference sequence). CDR3 DNA sequence: TGTGCCAGCAGCGCAGGGGCCTCAACCGCGAACACCGGGGAGCTGTTTTTT. As protein: CASSAGASTANTGELFF.

The chain links TRBV28 to TRBJ2-3; D is undetermined. V lost 6 bases to trimming and J lost 6 bases, with 7 bases between them. The CDR3 loop spans 11 amino acids. Germline lookup yields CDR1 MDHEN and CDR2 SYDVKM. The CDR3 coding sequence is TGTGCCAGCAGCTACCCGGATACGCAGTATTTT. The encoded protein is CASSYPDTQYF.

J is TRBJ2-1 and V is TRBV11-2; D gene ambiguous. The CDR3 consists of 15 residues. Looked up from germline, CDR1 is SGHAT and CDR2 is FQNNGV. Deletions cut 5 bases from V and 8 bases from J, with 19 bases between. As DNA, the CDR3 is TGTGCCAGCAGCCATGCCGACCAGCCCCGGGATGAGCAGTTCTTC. It specifies CASSHADQPRDEQFF.

The chain has TRBV11-2 and TRBJ1-2; 10 nucleotides match TRBD1. The length of the CDR3 is 15 residues. Germline V CDR1 and CDR2: SGHAT, FQNNGV. V trimming: 1 base; J trimming: 4 bases; junction bases outside the gene matches: 3. The CDR3 sequence is CASSLARTGGYGYTF. The DNA for the CDR3 is TGTGCCAGCAGCTTAGCCCGGACAGGGGGCTATGGCTACACCTTC.

The chain links TRBV10-3 to TRBJ1-2; 8 bases align to TRBD1. Germline loops: CDR1 ENHRY, CDR2 SYGVKD. J gave up 4 bases and V 0 bases, and 7 bases lay outside the gene matches. This CDR3 is 16 amino acids long. In nucleotides, the CDR3 is TGTGCCATCAGTGAGTCCGCGACAGGGGACCGCTATGGCTACACCTTC. The encoded protein is CAISESATGDRYGYTF.

The chain is built from TRBV29-1 and TRBJ2-7; D perhaps matches TRBD1 (6 bases). Trimming pared 6 bases from V and 6 bases from J, leaving 18 bases between. The CDR3 contains 13 residues. The V gene's germline CDR1 is SQVTM and CDR2 ANQGSEA. The CDR3 coding sequence is TGCAGCGTAGTGACAGGTCCTACTCGCGAGCAGTACTTC. Residues: CSVVTGPTREQYF.

V is TRBV19 and J is TRBJ2-7, with 7 nucleotides matching TRBD2. V was clipped by 8 bases and J by 1 base; unmatched bases: 2. CDR3 length: 12 amino acids. CDR1 is LNHDA and CDR2 is SQIVND in the germline V gene (reference sequence). Here the CDR3 reads CASAGDSYEQYF. The CDR3 nucleotides are TGTGCCAGTGCGGGGGATTCCTACGAGCAGTACTTC.

The CDR3 region has the DNA TGTGCCAGCAGTGACGTGAACAGGGGGAGTATCGGGGCTTTCTTT. As protein: CASSDVNRGSIGAFF. The chain carries TRBV2 and TRBJ1-1; TRBD1 aligns across 8 bases. The V segment lost 3 bases and the J segment 11 bases; nucleotides outside the gene matches: 14. There are 15 residues in the CDR3. The germline V gene encodes CDR1 SNHLY and CDR2 FYNNEI. Complete variable domain (other parts from reference TRBV2 and TRBJ1-1): EPEVTQTPSHQVTQMGQEVILRCVPISNHLYFYWYRQILGQKVEFLVSFYNNEISEKSEIFDDQFSVERPDGSNFTLKIRSTKLEDSAMYFCASSDVNRGSIGAFFGQGTRLTVV.

This chain uses TRBV19 with TRBJ1-1, with a possible D match to TRBD1 (5 bases). The germline gives CDR1 LNHDA, CDR2 SQIVND (reference sequence). The CDR3 runs 17 residues. V lost 2 bases and J lost 0, with 16 bases in between. CDR3 sequence: CASSIQGWNPMNTEAFF. Written as DNA, the CDR3 is TGTGCCAGTAGTATACAGGGTTGGAACCCCATGAACACTGAAGCTTTCTTT.

The V and J genes are TRBV7-9 and TRBJ1-2, with TRBD1 matching 12 bases. The CDR3 sequence is 14 residues long. CDR1 and CDR2 from the germline V gene are SEHNR and FQNEAQ (reference sequence). V was clipped by 5 bases and J by 8 bases; unmatched bases: 6. The CDR3 nucleotides read TGTGCCAGCAGCCCGGGACAGGGGGCGTTCGGCTACACCTTC. As protein: CASSPGQGAFGYTF.

This chain connects TRBV28 to TRBJ1-1; weak D call: TRBD1 (6 bases). The CDR3 covers 13 residues. CDR1 is MDHEN, CDR2 SYDVKM, per germline. Between the trimmed V and J ends, which lost 3 bases and 1 base, there was a span of 6 bases. The CDR3 sequence is CASSFRGNTEAFF. CDR3 DNA sequence: TGTGCCAGCAGTTTCAGGGGGAACACTGAAGCTTTCTTT.